This T cell receptor (beta chain) came from a study of blood T cells in healthy people across ages. Germline loops: CDR1 SGHDN, CDR2 FVKESK. Losses at the gene ends were 1 base for V and 3 bases for J; bases not matched to a gene: 16. This CDR3 is 19 amino acids long. Combining a sample-barcoded 5' primer with a J-beta primer mix, a second PCR ran for about 6 to 12 cycles. Each CDR3 protein is one row after TCRdb ran MiXCR on the 5' RACE reads. The table shows around 970,000 distinct CDR3 sequences, with roughly 51% occurring only once. The source material was blood. This sequence was found in a woman aged 55-69 years in good health. This chain uses TRBV14 with TRBJ2-7; 9 bases match TRBD2. In DNA form, the CDR3 reads TGTGCCAGCAGCCAAGCCTCCAGGGGAAGCGGGAGGACATACTACGAGCAGTACTTC. It is translated as CASSQASRGSGRTYYEQYF. The full variable domain, its missing parts supplied by reference TRBV14 and TRBJ2-7, is EAGVTQFPSHSVIEKGQTVTLRCDPISGHDNLYWYRRVMGKEIKFLLHFVKESKQDESGMPNNRFLAERTGGTYSTLKVQPAELEDSGVYFCASSQASRGSGRTYYEQYFGPGTRLTVT.